The rows below give T cell receptor beta chains drawn from one sample of a study of T cells expressing NK-cell markers. TCRdb reprocessed the 5' RACE reads, keeping one entry per CDR3 protein, no DNA. The table lists about 460,000 distinct CDR3 sequences, with more than 1.4% in the top ten. Sequencing input: blood T cells: a sorted CD56 or NKG2C T cell subset, CD4+ or CD8+ T cells, or bulk PBMC T cells (not recorded which). These TCRs come from a woman aged 45-65 years in good health. Each CDR3 is given with its conserved first and last residue.

CDR3	V	J
CSVGWGSNYGYTF	TRBV29-1	TRBJ1-2
CSARGDPGDGQWVTEAFF	TRBV20-1	TRBJ1-1
CASSDSPLAGEWNEQFF	TRBV10-2	TRBJ2-1
CASSYSPAGFYEQYF	TRBV6-5	TRBJ2-7
CASSLPAGGGNEQFF	TRBV5-1	TRBJ2-1
CASSPAGGGKQRYNEQFF	TRBV4-1	TRBJ2-1
CASSPTGTSLYEQFF	TRBV7-2	TRBJ2-1
CSAQEGQHQPQHF	TRBV20-1	TRBJ1-5
CASRRSGGSYNEQFF	TRBV5-1	TRBJ2-1
CGPGGGLQETQYF	TRBV15	TRBJ2-5
CASSQDTLAAVSYNEQFF	TRBV3-1	TRBJ2-1
CASSVGANYGYTF	TRBV9	TRBJ1-2
CSYSMGVSGNTIYF	TRBV29-1	TRBJ1-3
CAMATGNQPQHF	TRBV28	TRBJ1-5
CASGLVPGEQYF	TRBV12-5	TRBJ2-7
CASSLWTGLANEQFF	TRBV12-3/TRBV12-4	TRBJ2-1
CASSLAGPGLGNEQFF	TRBV7-2	TRBJ2-1
CASSLNPWSEQFF	TRBV27	TRBJ2-1
CSVASSSSGLAGDEQFF	TRBV29-1	TRBJ2-1
CASSPDGTGELFF	TRBV3-1	TRBJ2-2
CASSRGGDLINTGELFF	TRBV11-2	TRBJ2-2
CASRGIGLAGETSYNEQFF	TRBV7-8	TRBJ2-1
CASSVDVAGGTKNIQYF	TRBV9	TRBJ2-4
CASSGGRGGLYNEQFF	TRBV5-1	TRBJ2-1
CASSLELAGFTDTQYF	TRBV5-1	TRBJ2-3
CASSYPMDGFSGNTIYF	TRBV6-6	TRBJ1-3
CASSVNRYNEQFF	TRBV7-2	TRBJ2-1
CASSLEGSENIQYF	TRBV5-1	TRBJ2-4
CASSSLSPRGTGELFF	TRBV12-3/TRBV12-4	TRBJ2-2
CASSLSVGPFGAFF	TRBV12-3/TRBV12-4	TRBJ1-1
CASRTGQGNNSPLHF	TRBV5-1	TRBJ1-6
CASSQSQGKQFF	TRBV2	TRBJ2-1
CASSLVGTGNQPQHF	TRBV7-2	TRBJ1-5
CASSAGDYGYTF	TRBV5-1	TRBJ1-2
CSASYRGLWEQYF	TRBV20-1	TRBJ2-7
CASSSFPGRSTGELFF	TRBV11-3	TRBJ2-2
CASESGYTGELFF	TRBV19	TRBJ2-2
CASSLAPPRDNEQFF	TRBV7-9	TRBJ2-1
CASGLVGGRYTDTQYF	TRBV12-5	TRBJ2-3
CASSEYSGSTYGANVLTF	TRBV5-1	TRBJ2-6
CSAIDMGVRGSPLHF	TRBV20-1	TRBJ1-6
CSARNGIATGELFF	TRBV20-1	TRBJ2-2
CASSQGSDNYGYTF	TRBV4-1	TRBJ1-2
CASSHIFRDRDSYEQYF	TRBV4-2	TRBJ2-7
CASKATGAMNTEAFF	TRBV27	TRBJ1-1
CSARPIGGGFTDTQYF	TRBV20-1	TRBJ2-3
CSTSGTGGNEQFF	TRBV20-1	TRBJ2-1
CASRGDRGSETQYF	TRBV4-1	TRBJ2-5
CSVRTGGTDTQYF	TRBV29-1	TRBJ2-3
CASSLGRTGAYEQYF	TRBV7-8	TRBJ2-7
CAISRDLYNEQFF	TRBV10-3	TRBJ2-1
CASSLGEDSPLHF	TRBV5-4	TRBJ1-6
CASSTKYEQYF	TRBV28	TRBJ2-7
CASRGGQGGEAFF	TRBV6-2/TRBV6-3	TRBJ1-1